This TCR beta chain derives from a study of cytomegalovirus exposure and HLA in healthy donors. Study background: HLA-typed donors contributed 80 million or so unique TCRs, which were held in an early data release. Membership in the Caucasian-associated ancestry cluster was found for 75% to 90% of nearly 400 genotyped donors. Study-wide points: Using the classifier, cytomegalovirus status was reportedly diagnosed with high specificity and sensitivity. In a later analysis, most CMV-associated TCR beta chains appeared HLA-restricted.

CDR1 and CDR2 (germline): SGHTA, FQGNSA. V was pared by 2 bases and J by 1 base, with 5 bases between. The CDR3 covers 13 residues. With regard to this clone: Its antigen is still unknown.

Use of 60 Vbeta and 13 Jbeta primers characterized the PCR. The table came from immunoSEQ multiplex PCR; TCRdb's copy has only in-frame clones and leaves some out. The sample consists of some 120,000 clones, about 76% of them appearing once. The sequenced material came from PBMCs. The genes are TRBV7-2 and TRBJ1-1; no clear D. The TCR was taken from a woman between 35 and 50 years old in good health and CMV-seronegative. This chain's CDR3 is CASSLRRNTEAFF. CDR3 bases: TGTGCCAGCAGCTTACGTAGGAACACTGAAGCTTTCTTT. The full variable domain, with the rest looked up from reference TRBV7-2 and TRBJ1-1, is GAGVSQSPSNKVTEKGKDVELRCDPISGHTALYWYRQSLGQGLEFLIYFQGNSAPDKSGLPSDRFSAERTGGSVSTLTIQRTQQEDSAVYLCASSLRRNTEAFFGQGTRLTVV.